The entry that follows covers one T cell receptor (beta chain) sequence. Its specific antigen is unknown. No qualities accompany the bases; no much larger clone lies one base away. The CDR3 runs 11 amino acids, cysteine and phenylalanine included. Only the CDR3 DNA stays, 33 bases, in frame from base 1. Looking up the germline V gene yields CDR1 SGHAT and CDR2 FQNNGV. V and J lose 5 bases and 9 bases, and a span of 8 bases separates them. TCR beta CDR3 regions were amplified from RNA transcripts. The TCR CDR3 was subjected to a first round of RT-PCR using the HTBI primer set and the Qiagen OneStep RT-PCR kit. The libraries were constructed in a second round of multiplex PCR and then size-selected and purified. Sequencing of the libraries was done on an Illumina HiSeq2000 using paired-end 100 bp reads. On the study's bioinformatics: SOAPnuke was used to process the raw data, throwing out any read that contained adapters or uncalled bases, had a mean Phred below 15, or lacked an exact constant-primer or identifier match. COPE v1.2.5 was used to merge high-quality paired reads, and clonotypes were defined as unique nucleotide sequences. Clonotypes were aligned to IMGT TRBV, TRBD and TRBJ reference segments using MiTCR v1.1. The analysis included only V-J combinations with a frequency above 0.0001, which together covered roughly 99% of the repertoires. A TCS score was defined as the ratio between F50 (clonal expansion) and ExV (chaos), using BLOSUM62-based TCRdist between CDR3 peptides within each V-J. Welch's t-statistics and random forest reduced just over 500 V-J features to about 12, which were used in a naive Bayes classifier (R e1071). TCRdb applied fastp at Q25 and MiXCR to the public reads, then kept only in-frame beta chains. Rows are combined by CDR3 protein, so each entry shows the most common genes and DNA. The V and J calls and clone size are TCRdb's, not the authors'. For this sample there are 300,000 to 450,000 distinct CDR3 sequences; about a sixth appear just once. The ten biggest clones cover 30% to 35% of the sample.

The sample belongs to a study of T cells in Graves' hyperthyroidism and ophthalmopathy (dated by TCRdb to 2018 to 2020). Study-wide context: Peripheral blood samples were taken at initial diagnosis, before any treatment was given. TCR V-J signatures able to tell the groups apart were searched for in a discovery cohort of 90 to 100 patients, of whom around 43 had Graves' ophthalmopathy and 57 had stable Graves' hyperthyroidism. Whether ophthalmopathy could be predicted prospectively was tested in an independent validation cohort made up of 18 to 20 hyperthyroidism patients plus 17 patients who later progressed to ophthalmopathy. The 95 to 100 discovery patients were randomly divided into training and test sets at a 7:3 ratio. In several Graves' hyperthyroidism patients, the study also compared T-cell repertoires from thyroid tissue with T-cell repertoires from blood. Following sampling, methimazole starting at 30 mg daily was given to hyperthyroidism patients, and high-dose intravenous methylprednisolone was given to ophthalmopathy patients. TCR Vbeta CDR3 sequencing of approximately 140 peripheral blood samples (43 ophthalmopathy, about 75 hyperthyroidism and around 17 progressor patients) is reported in the paper.

The paper as a whole reports these results and caveats: No statistical method was used to set the sample size in advance, and investigators knew the group allocation. Most expanded thyroid clonotypes (frequency above 0.001) were also detected in blood, a finding suggesting that blood repertoires may reflect thyroid immune responses. A 13 V-J signature model separated ophthalmopathy from stable hyperthyroidism, with about 88% sensitivity and 81% to 82% specificity in cross-validation and 80%/75% in testing. In validation, the model predicted progression to ophthalmopathy a median of about 5.9 months before onset, with about 71% sensitivity and around 76% specificity.

The hyperthyroidism patients were between 18 and 65 years old and newly diagnosed, with a disease duration of less than 2 months. Any patient with an uncontrolled infection, another autoimmune disease, pregnancy or lactation was excluded. Diagnoses were based on clinical symptoms, serum thyroxine and TRAb, thyroid ultrasound and orbital computed tomography. Blood from progressor patients was collected at the time of first diagnosis with hyperthyroidism, before any ophthalmopathy symptoms had appeared. PBMCs were isolated from around 10 ml of fresh peripheral blood by Ficoll-Paque density gradient centrifugation. Patients classed as progressors first received a Graves' hyperthyroidism diagnosis and then went on to develop ophthalmopathy during follow-up. Total RNA was extracted with Trizol reagent, and quality was checked on an Agilent 2100 Bioanalyzer.

The TCR comes from a woman in her twenties or thirties with Graves' hyperthyroidism that later progressed to Graves' ophthalmopathy. The specimen sequenced was blood. The rearranged segments are TRBV11-2 and TRBJ2-1, with the D gene too uncertain to name. The nucleotides are TGTGCCAGCAGCCCCTTGGCTGAGCAGTTCTTC. This translates into CASSPLAEQFF.